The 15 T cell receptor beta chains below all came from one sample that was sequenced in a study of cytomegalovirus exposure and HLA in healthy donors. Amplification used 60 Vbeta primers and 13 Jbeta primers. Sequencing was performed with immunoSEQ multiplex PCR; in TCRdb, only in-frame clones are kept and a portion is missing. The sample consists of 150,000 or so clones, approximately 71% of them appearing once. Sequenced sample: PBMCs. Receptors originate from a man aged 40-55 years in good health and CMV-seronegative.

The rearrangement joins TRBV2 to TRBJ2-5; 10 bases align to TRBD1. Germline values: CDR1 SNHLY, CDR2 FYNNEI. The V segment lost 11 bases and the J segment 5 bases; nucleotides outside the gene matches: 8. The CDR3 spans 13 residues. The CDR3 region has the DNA TGTGCCGCTATGCGGACAGGGGGGGAGACCCAGTACTTC. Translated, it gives CAAMRTGGETQYF.

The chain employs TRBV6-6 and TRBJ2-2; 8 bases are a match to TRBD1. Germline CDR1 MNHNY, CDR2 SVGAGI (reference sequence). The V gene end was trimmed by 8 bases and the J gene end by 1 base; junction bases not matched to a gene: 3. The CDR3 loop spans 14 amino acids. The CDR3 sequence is CASSGTGNTGELFF. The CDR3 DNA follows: TGTGCCAGCTCCGGGACAGGGAACACCGGGGAGCTGTTTTTT.

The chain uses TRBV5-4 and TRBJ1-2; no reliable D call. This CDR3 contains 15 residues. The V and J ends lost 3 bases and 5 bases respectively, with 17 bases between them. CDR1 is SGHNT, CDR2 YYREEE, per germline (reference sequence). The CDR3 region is CASSSARGINYGYTF. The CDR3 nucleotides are TGTGCCAGCAGCTCTGCGCGGGGAATTAATTATGGCTACACCTTC.

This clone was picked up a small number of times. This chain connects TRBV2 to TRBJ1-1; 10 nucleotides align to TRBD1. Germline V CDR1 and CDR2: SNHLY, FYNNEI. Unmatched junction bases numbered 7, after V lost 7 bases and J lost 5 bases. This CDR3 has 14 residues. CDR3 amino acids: CASTGQGEWTEAFF. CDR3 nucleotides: TGTGCCAGCACTGGACAGGGGGAATGGACTGAAGCTTTCTTT.

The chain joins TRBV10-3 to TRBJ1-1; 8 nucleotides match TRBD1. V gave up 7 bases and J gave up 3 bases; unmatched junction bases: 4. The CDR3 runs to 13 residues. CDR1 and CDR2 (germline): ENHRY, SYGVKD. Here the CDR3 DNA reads TGTGCCATCAACGGACAGGGCGACACTGAAGCTTTCTTT. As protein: CAINGQGDTEAFF.

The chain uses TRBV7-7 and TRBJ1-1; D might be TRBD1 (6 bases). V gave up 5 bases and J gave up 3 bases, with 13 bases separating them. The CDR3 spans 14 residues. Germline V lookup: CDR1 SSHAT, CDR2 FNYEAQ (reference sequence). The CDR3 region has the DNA TGTGCCAGCAGCCCATCTACAGGGCACACTGAAGCTTTCTTT. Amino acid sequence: CASSPSTGHTEAFF.

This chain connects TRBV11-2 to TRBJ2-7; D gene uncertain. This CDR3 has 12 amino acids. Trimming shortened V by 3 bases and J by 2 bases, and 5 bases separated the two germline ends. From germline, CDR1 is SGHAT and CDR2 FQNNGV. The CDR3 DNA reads TGTGCCAGCAGCTTTGACACCTACGAGCAGTACTTC. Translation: CASSFDTYEQYF.

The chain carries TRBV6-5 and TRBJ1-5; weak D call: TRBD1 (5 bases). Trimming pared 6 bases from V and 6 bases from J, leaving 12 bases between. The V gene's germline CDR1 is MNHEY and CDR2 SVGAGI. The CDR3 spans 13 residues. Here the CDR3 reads CASSHEQGQPQHF. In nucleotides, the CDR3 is TGTGCCAGCAGCCACGAGCAGGGTCAGCCCCAGCATTTT.

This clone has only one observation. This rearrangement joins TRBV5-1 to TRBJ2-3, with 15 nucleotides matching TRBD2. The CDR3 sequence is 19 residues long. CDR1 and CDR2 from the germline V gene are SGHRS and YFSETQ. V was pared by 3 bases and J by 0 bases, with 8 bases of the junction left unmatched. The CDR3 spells CASSSGLAGGTRSTDTQYF. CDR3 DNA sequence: TGCGCCAGCAGCTCCGGACTAGCGGGGGGGACACGAAGCACAGATACGCAGTATTTT.

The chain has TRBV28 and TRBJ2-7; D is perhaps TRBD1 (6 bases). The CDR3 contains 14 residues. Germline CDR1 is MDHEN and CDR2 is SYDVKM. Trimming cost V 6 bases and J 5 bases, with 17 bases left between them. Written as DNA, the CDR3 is TGTGCCAGCAGCTGGGACATCCGGGGCGACGAGCAGTACTTC. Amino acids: CASSWDIRGDEQYF.

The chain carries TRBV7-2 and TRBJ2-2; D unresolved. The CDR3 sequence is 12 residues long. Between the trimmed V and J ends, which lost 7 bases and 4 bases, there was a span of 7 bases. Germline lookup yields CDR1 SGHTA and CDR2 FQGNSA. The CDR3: CASNPSTGELFF. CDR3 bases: TGTGCCAGCAATCCTAGCACCGGGGAGCTGTTTTTT.

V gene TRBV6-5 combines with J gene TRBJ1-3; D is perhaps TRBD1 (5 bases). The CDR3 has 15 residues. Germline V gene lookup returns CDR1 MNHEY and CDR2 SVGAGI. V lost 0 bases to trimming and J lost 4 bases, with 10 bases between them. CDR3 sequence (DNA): TGTGCCAGCAGTTACTCGCAGGGAACCGGAAACACCATATATTTT. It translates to CASSYSQGTGNTIYF.

The CDR3 DNA follows: TGTGCCAGCAGCTCTCAACATGGGCCCCAGCATTTT. It yields the protein CASSSQHGPQHF. The gene calls are TRBV13 and TRBJ1-5; no clear D gene. Trimming took off 4 bases at V and 9 bases at J, with 10 bases between the two ends. The CDR3 is made up of 12 amino acids. The germline V gene has CDR1 PRHDT and CDR2 FYEKMQ (reference sequence).

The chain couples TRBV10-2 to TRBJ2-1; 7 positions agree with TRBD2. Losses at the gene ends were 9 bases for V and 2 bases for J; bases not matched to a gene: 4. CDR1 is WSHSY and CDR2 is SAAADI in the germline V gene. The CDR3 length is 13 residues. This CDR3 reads CASLAGPYNEQFF. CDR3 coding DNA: TGCGCCAGTTTAGCGGGTCCCTACAATGAGCAGTTCTTC.

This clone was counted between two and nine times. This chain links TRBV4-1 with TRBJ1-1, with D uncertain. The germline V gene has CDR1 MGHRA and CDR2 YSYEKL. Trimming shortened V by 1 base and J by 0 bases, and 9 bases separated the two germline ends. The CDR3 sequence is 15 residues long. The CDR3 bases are TGCGCCAGCAGCCAAGTTGTTGGCATGAACACTGAAGCTTTCTTT. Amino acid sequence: CASSQVVGMNTEAFF.